A single sample is the source of the 8 T cell receptor beta chains below, sequenced in a study of blood T cell repertoires in COVID-19. Measured with immunoSEQ multiplex PCR; TCRdb has only the in-frame clones, and not every one. The data hold some 190,000 clones, with about 81% observed a single time. Sequenced sample: peripheral blood. These receptors were taken from a woman aged 60-75 years with COVID-19, enrolled during active disease.

The V gene is TRBV5-1, the J gene TRBJ1-2; 7 bases line up with TRBD1. The CDR3 runs to 14 residues. The germline CDR1 and CDR2 sequences are SGHRS and YFSETQ. Trimming cost V 3 bases and J 2 bases; bases outside gene matches: 4. The CDR3: CASSSTGQNYGYTF. The CDR3 region has the DNA TGCGCCAGCAGCTCGACAGGGCAGAACTATGGCTACACCTTC.

V gene TRBV11-3 combines with J gene TRBJ2-5; D perhaps matches TRBD2 (6 bases). CDR1 and CDR2 (germline): SGHNT, YENEEA. The V and J ends lost 1 base and 5 bases respectively, with 8 bases between them. The CDR3 totals 13 residues. This chain's CDR3 is CASSLGGEETQYF. CDR3 nucleotides: TGTGCCAGCAGCTTAGGGGGGGAGGAGACCCAGTACTTC.

The V gene is TRBV4-1, the J gene TRBJ2-3, with 12 positions matching TRBD2. Unmatched junction bases numbered 6, after V lost 0 bases and J lost 2 bases. The CDR3 is made up of 18 amino acids. Germline CDR1 MGHRA, CDR2 YSYEKL. The CDR3 nucleotides read TGCGCCAGCAGCCAAGATCCGGCTAGCGGGGGGGCCACAGATACGCAGTATTTT. It encodes CASSQDPASGGATDTQYF.

This clone was seen a single time. The V and J genes are TRBV19 and TRBJ2-1; 10 bases agree with TRBD2. The germline V gene has CDR1 LNHDA and CDR2 SQIVND (reference sequence). CDR3 size: 15 residues. The trim removed 2 bases at V and 6 bases at J, leaving 4 bases unmatched. Here the CDR3 DNA reads TGTGCCAGTAGTATATCGAGCGGGAGGGGCAATGAGCAGTTCTTC. This encodes CASSISSGRGNEQFF.

V usage is TRBV29-1 and J usage is TRBJ1-1; 7 bases map to TRBD1. The CDR3 has 13 residues. The J segment lost 6 bases and the V segment lost 7 bases, leaving 11 bases of the junction unmatched. Germline lookup yields CDR1 SQVTM and CDR2 ANQGSEA. The DNA of the CDR3 is TGCAGCGGCTCACAGGGGAGAGAATCTGAAGCTTTCTTT. Protein sequence: CSGSQGRESEAFF.

V is TRBV19 and J is TRBJ1-6; D may be TRBD1 (5 bases). Germline V gene data show CDR1 as LNHDA and CDR2 as SQIVND (reference sequence). Deletions cut 1 base from V and 10 bases from J, with 5 bases between. CDR3 length: 12 amino acids. The CDR3 region is CASSIGGSPLHF. CDR3 in DNA: TGTGCCAGTAGTATAGGGGGCTCACCCCTCCACTTT.

The chain combines TRBV19 with TRBJ1-5; TRBD1 agrees at 9 bases. The CDR3 is 17 amino acids. Germline V gene lookup returns CDR1 LNHDA and CDR2 SQIVND (reference sequence). Trimming took 4 bases from V and 5 from J; bases not matched to a gene: 12. The CDR3 nucleotides read TGTGCCAGTAGTAGCGTAGGGGACAGGGTTAGTCATCAGCCCCAGCATTTT. Encoded protein: CASSSVGDRVSHQPQHF.

As DNA, the CDR3 is TGTGCCAGCAGCCGCCGCGGCGATGGCTACACCTTC. It encodes CASSRRGDGYTF. J is TRBJ1-2 and V is TRBV5-4; no firm D call. CDR1 and CDR2 (germline): SGHNT, YYREEE (reference sequence). CDR3 length: 12 residues. Trimming removed 4 bases at V and 6 bases at J, with 10 bases between.